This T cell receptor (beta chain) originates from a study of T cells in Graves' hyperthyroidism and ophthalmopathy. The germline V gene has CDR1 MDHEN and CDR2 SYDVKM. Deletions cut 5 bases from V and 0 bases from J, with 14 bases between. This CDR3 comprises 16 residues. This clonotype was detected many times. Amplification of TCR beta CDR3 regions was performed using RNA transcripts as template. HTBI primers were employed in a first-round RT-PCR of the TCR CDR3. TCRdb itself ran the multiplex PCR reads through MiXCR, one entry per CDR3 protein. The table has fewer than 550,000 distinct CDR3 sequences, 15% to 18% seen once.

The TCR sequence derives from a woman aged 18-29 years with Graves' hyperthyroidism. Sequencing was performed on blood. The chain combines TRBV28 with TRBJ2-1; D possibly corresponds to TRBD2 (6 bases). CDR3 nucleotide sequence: TGTGCCAGCAGTCCGAGCGGGTACCTCTCCTACAATGAGCAGTTCTTC. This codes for CASSPSGYLSYNEQFF.